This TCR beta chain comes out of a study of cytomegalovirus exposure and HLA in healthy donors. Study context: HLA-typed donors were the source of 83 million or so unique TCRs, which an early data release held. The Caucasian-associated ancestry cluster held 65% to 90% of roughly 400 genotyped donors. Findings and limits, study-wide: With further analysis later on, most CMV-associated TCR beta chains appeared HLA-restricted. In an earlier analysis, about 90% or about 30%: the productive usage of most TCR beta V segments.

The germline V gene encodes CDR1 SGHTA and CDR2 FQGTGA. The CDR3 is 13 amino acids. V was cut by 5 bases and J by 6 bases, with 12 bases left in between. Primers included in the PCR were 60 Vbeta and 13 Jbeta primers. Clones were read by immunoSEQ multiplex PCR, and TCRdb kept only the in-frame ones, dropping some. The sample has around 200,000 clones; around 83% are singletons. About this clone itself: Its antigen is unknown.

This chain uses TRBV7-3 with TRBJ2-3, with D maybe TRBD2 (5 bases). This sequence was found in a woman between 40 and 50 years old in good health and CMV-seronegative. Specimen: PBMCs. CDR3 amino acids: CASSGSIGDTQYF. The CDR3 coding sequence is TGTGCCAGCAGCGGGAGCATAGGGGATACGCAGTATTTT.